This entry features one T cell receptor (beta chain) sequence. What it binds is not known. One entry per CDR3 protein results from TCRdb running MiXCR on the reads. The repertoire holds approximately 320,000 distinct CDR3 sequences, with 9% to 9.5% as singletons. This CDR3 comprises 14 residues. Germline values: CDR1 SQVTM, CDR2 ANQGSEA. Trimming stripped 7 bases from V and 2 bases from J, with 17 bases between. This sample is part of a study of T cell repertoires in cytomegalovirus infection. The study, taken as a whole, reports: CMV-specific TCR beta clonotypes restricted by HLA-C were the ones dominating the ex vivo response.

This clonotype originated in a human donor in good health (CMV status not recorded). Some clones in this sample may be carry-over from other donors' samples. The V gene is TRBV29-1, the J gene TRBJ1-1; a possible D gene is TRBD1 (6 bases). Sequenced: PBMCs. The CDR3 reads CSAPLDRINTEAFF. Here the CDR3 DNA reads TGCAGCGCTCCACTCGACAGGATTAACACTGAAGCTTTCTTT.